This TCR beta chain was sequenced for a study of blood T cells in healthy people across ages. With V trimmed by 4 bases and J by 6 bases, 10 bases remained unmatched. CDR1 and CDR2 from the germline V gene are SGHAT and FQNNGV. The CDR3 extends over 16 amino acids. Each sample used at least 6.5 million PBMCs. Total RNA extraction produced at least 6 micrograms (per sample) for the study. Then a second PCR, running about 6 to 12 cycles, was carried out with a sample-barcoded 5' primer and a J-beta primer mix. TCRdb ran MiXCR on the 5' RACE reads and lists one entry per CDR3 protein. The table shows about 1.5 million distinct CDR3 sequences, with around two fifths occurring only once. This clonotype was found a few times. What it binds is unknown. Broader study findings: More naive CD4+ cells and higher diversity were found in long-lived than in aged donors.

Sequenced material: blood. The sequence came from a woman between 18 and 29 years old in good health. The gene calls are TRBV11-2 and TRBJ2-1; the match to TRBD2 covers 9 bases. The DNA for the CDR3 is TGTGCCAGCAGCTACCCAGGACTAGCGCCCTCCAATGAGCAGTTCTTC. Translating gives CASSYPGLAPSNEQFF. Together with reference TRBV11-2 and TRBJ2-1, the CDR3 gives the full variable domain: EAGVAQSPRYKIIEKRQSVAFWCNPISGHATLYWYQQILGQGPKLLIQFQNNGVVDDSQLPKDRFSAERLKGVDSTLKIQPAKLEDSAVYLCASSYPGLAPSNEQFFGPGTRLTVL.